This section outlines one T cell receptor beta chain sequence together with its context. The sample belongs to a study of identical twins. One entry per CDR3 protein results from TCRdb running MiXCR on the 5' RACE reads. Here the sample spans 260,000 or so distinct CDR3 sequences, 7.5% being singletons. Only healthy Caucasians were enrolled as donors. The same sample was also studied in work on yellow fever vaccine responses in identical twins.

The material sequenced was CD8+ T cells sorted from blood. This receptor was obtained from a woman younger than 30 in good health.

The CDR3, as DNA: TGTGCCAGCAGCCAAGCTTGGGCGGGCCCCTACAATGAGCAGTTCTTC. Protein sequence: CASSQAWAGPYNEQFF. The chain joins TRBV4-2 to TRBJ2-1; a weak D match, TRBD2 (5 bases). V shed 1 base and J shed 2 bases, with 12 bases lying between them. The CDR3 loop spans 16 amino acids. Germline V gene data show CDR1 as LGHNA and CDR2 as YNFKEQ.